Listed here are 14 T cell receptor beta chains from one sample, sequenced in a study of T cells expressing NK-cell markers. TCRdb re-called the 5' RACE reads and gives one entry per CDR3 protein, without DNA. Its table lists tens of thousands of distinct CDR3 sequences. Source material: blood T cells: a sorted CD56 or NKG2C T cell subset, CD4+ or CD8+ T cells, or bulk PBMC T cells (not recorded which). Receptors originate from a woman between 18 and 69 years old in good health.

The chain carries TRBV5-1 and TRBJ1-1; with no DNA, the TCRdb D assignment of TRBD1 cannot be verified. Germline CDR1 is SGHRS and CDR2 is YFSETQ. The CDR3 covers 17 residues. CDR3 region: CASSDGQGALADTEAFF.

V and J are TRBV12-3 or TRBV12-4 and TRBJ2-5; TCRdb picks TRBD2, but there is no DNA to check that call. CDR3 length: 17 residues. The CDR3 here is CASSGQGLAGVGETQYF.

The chain is built from TRBV27 and TRBJ1-5; TCRdb proposes TRBD1, but this gene call is untestable without DNA. The CDR3 runs to 14 residues. In germline, CDR1 is MNHEY, CDR2 SMNVEV (reference sequence). This chain's CDR3 is CASRKTGGNQPQHF.

The V call is TRBV4-1, the J call TRBJ1-2. CDR1 is MGHRA, CDR2 YSYEKL, per germline. The CDR3 loop spans 13 amino acids. The CDR3 loop reads CASSHEENYGYTF.

The chain uses TRBV9 and TRBJ2-7; TCRdb gives TRBD1 as the D gene, but with no DNA this cannot be confirmed. The CDR3 is made up of 18 amino acids. The germline V gene encodes CDR1 SGDLS and CDR2 YYNGEE. The CDR3 reads CASSVGITGTGGVYEQYF.

This CDR3 reads CASSLVGGNEQFF. The chain uses TRBV11-2 and TRBJ2-1; TCRdb lists TRBD1, though no DNA is available to test this call. Looked up from germline, CDR1 is SGHAT and CDR2 is FQNNGV. The CDR3 loop spans 13 amino acids.

CDR3 in amino acids: CASSLRTSGLQNTGELFF. The V call is TRBV11-1, the J call TRBJ2-2; TCRdb gives TRBD2 as the D gene, but with no DNA this cannot be confirmed. The CDR3 totals 18 residues. The germline gives CDR1 SGHAT, CDR2 FQDESV (reference sequence). Full variable domain (missing parts from reference TRBV11-1 and TRBJ2-2): EAEVAQSPRYKITEKSQAVAFWCDPISGHATLYWYRQILGQGPELLVQFQDESVVDDSQLPKDRFSAERLKGVDSTLKIQPAELGDSAMYLCASSLRTSGLQNTGELFFGEGSRLTVL.

The chain carries TRBV6-5 and TRBJ2-2. Germline CDR1 and CDR2: MNHEY and SVGAGI. The CDR3 spans 12 residues. CDR3 loop: CASSLYTGELFF.

The CDR3 loop is CASSQGTSGEYEQYF. The genes are TRBV4-2 and TRBJ2-7; with no DNA, the TCRdb D assignment of TRBD2 cannot be verified. In germline, CDR1 is LGHNA, CDR2 YNFKEQ. The CDR3 covers 15 residues.

The genes are TRBV18 and TRBJ2-1; TCRdb picks TRBD2, but there is no DNA to check that call. In germline, CDR1 is KGHSH, CDR2 LQKENI. The CDR3 totals 14 residues. The CDR3 here is CASSLTNLGPEQFF.

The chain recombines TRBV3-1 with TRBJ2-3; TCRdb gives TRBD1 as the D gene, but with no DNA this cannot be confirmed. This CDR3 has 15 residues. Germline CDR1 reads LGHDT; CDR2 reads YNNKEL (reference sequence). The CDR3 sequence: CASSPQAAWGDTQYF.

The chain combines TRBV2 with TRBJ2-6; TCRdb outputs TRBD1, but without DNA this stays unchecked. This CDR3 has 16 residues. Per germline, CDR1 SNHLY and CDR2 FYNNEI. The CDR3 loop is CASSDEDRVGANVLTF.

This chain connects TRBV9 to TRBJ2-4; there is no DNA to check the TCRdb D call of TRBD2. The CDR3 extends over 14 amino acids. CDR1 and CDR2 from the germline V gene are SGDLS and YYNGEE. This CDR3 reads CASSRTRGENIQYF.

CDR3 in amino acids: CASSTGTGLEQYF. J is TRBJ2-7 and V is TRBV11-2; TCRdb lists TRBD1, though no DNA is available to test this call. Germline V lookup: CDR1 SGHAT, CDR2 FQNNGV. CDR3 length: 13 residues.